The T cell receptor beta chain described here comes from a study of T-cell memory formation after mild COVID-19. Study-level results: Clones that contracted from day 15 to 85 were balanced CD4/CD8, while later expanders leaned CD4+.

TCRdb reanalysed the 5' RACE reads using MiXCR and keeps one entry per CDR3 protein. The sample shows about 310,000 distinct CDR3 sequences, approximately 15% of them seen only once. This clonotype was found a few times. Its antigen is as yet unknown. The CDR3 totals 13 residues. The germline V and J ends were trimmed by 11 bases and 7 bases, with 15 bases remaining between them. Germline assignment: CDR1 SGHAT and CDR2 FQNNGV. This clonotype was sampled from a man aged 18 to 30 who had mild COVID-19 (a few samples of this study predate the infection). Cell type and time point are not known. The material sequenced was PBMCs or a T cell subset sorted from them (not recorded which). The V gene is TRBV11-2, the J gene TRBJ1-6; no firm D call. CDR3 nucleotide sequence: TGTGCCTGGGCGGCCCTCGGGAATTCACCCCTCCACTTT. It is translated as CAWAALGNSPLHF.